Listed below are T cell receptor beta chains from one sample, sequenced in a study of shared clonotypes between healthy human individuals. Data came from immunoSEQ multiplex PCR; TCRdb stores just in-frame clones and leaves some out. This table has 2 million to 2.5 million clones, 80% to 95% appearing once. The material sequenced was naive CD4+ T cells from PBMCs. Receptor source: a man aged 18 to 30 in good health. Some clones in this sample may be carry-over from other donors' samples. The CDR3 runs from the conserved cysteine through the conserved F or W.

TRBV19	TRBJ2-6	CASSGQSKRSGANVLTF
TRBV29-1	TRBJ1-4	CSVVAGGEKLFF
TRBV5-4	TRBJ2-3	CASSSGLAGSTDTQYF
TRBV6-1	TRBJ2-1	CASSPRSYNEQFF
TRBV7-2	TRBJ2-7	CASSSRTQSYEQYF
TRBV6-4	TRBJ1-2	CASSDRGYGYTF
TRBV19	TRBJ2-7	CASSIGRAGALEQYF
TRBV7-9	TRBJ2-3	CASSLVSPPDTQYF
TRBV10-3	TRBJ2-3	CAMGDGGLATDTQYF
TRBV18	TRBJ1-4	CASSPGTGGPVELFF
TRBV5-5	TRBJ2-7	CARWRGEYEQYF
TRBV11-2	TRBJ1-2	CASSQRQDNIYGYTF
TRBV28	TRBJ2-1	CASRTRLADSYNEQFF
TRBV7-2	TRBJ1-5	CASSRQGGNQPQHF
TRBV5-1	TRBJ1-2	CASSSDSLPRDGYTF
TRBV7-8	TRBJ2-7	CASSPRDRGPWEQYF
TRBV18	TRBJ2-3	CASSLAGTSTDTQYF
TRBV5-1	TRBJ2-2	CASSLDATNTGELFF
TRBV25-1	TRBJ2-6	CASSELGTGSSGANVLTF
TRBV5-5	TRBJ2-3	CASRKSTGHTADTQYF
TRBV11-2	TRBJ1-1	CASSLRPSGLSNTEAFF
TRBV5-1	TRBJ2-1	CASSFRLGNEQFF
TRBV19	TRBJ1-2	CASSTRVREGYTF
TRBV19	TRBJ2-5	CASSMGLAGGWETQYF
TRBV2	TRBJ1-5	CASEGGGNQPQHF
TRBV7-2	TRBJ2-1	CASSLVPGIEQFF
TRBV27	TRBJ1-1	CASSLNRSGRQNTEAFF
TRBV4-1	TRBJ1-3	CASSQLGQGAPRIGNTIYF
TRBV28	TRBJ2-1	CASTSYGVPSYNEQFF
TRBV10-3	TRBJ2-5	CAISEAGTSGTETQYF